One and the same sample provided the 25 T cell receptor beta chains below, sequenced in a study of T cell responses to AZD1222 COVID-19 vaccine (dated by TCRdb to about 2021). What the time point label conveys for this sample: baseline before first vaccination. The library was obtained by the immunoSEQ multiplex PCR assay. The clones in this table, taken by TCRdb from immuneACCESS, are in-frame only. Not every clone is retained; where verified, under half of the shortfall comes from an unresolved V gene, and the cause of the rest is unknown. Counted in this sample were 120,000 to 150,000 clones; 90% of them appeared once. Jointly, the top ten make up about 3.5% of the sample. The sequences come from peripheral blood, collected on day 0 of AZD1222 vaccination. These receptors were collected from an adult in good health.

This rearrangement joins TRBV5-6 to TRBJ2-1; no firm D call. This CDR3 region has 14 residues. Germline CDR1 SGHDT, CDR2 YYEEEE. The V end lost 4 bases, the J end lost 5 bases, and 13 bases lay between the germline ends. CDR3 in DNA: TGTGCCAGCAGCCCCACTGGCCAGAACAATGAGCAGTTCTTC. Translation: CASSPTGQNNEQFF.

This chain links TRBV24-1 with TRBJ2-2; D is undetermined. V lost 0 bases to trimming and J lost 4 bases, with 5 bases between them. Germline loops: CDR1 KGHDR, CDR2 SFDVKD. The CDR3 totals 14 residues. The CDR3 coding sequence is TGTGCCACCAGTGATTTGCGTGGCACCGGGGAGCTGTTTTTT. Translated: CATSDLRGTGELFF.

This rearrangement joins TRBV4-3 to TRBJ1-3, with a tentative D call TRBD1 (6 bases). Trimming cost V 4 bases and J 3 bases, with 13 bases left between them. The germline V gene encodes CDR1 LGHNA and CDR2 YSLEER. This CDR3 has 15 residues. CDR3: CASSRSHRVGNTIYF. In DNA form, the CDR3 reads TGCGCCAGCAGCCGTTCTCACAGGGTTGGAAACACCATATATTTT.

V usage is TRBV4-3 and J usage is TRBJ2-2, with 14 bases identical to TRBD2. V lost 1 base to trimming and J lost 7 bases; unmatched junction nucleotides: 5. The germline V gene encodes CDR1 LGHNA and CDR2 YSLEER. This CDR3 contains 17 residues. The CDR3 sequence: CASSQAGTSGSVGELFF. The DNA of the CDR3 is TGCGCCAGCAGCCAAGCCGGGACTAGCGGGAGCGTCGGGGAGCTGTTTTTT.

CDR3 residues: CASSLAFDGDVYGYTF. CDR3 bases: TGCGCCAGCAGCTTGGCGTTCGACGGGGACGTCTATGGCTACACCTTC. The chain employs TRBV5-1 and TRBJ1-2, with D maybe TRBD1 (5 bases). Germline assignment: CDR1 SGHRS and CDR2 YFSETQ. V gave up 0 bases and J gave up 4 bases, with 16 bases separating them. The CDR3 contains 16 residues.

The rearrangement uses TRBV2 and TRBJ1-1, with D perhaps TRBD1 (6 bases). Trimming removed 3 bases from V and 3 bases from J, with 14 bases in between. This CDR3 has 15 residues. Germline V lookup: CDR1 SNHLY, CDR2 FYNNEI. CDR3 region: CASSEGTLGYTEAFF. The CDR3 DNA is TGTGCCAGCAGTGAGGGGACATTGGGATACACTGAAGCTTTCTTT.

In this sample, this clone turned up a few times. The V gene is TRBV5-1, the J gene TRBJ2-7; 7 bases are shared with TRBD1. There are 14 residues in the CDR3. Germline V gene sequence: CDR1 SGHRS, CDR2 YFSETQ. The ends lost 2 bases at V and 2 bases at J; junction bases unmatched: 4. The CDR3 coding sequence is TGCGCCAGCAGCTTTACAGGGGACGCCTACGAGCAGTACTTC. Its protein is CASSFTGDAYEQYF.

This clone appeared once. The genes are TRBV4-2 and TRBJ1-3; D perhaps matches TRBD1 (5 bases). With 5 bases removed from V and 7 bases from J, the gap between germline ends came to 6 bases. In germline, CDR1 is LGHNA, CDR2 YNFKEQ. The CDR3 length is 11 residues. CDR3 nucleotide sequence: TGTGCCAGCAGCGCAGGGAACACCATATATTTT. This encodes CASSAGNTIYF.

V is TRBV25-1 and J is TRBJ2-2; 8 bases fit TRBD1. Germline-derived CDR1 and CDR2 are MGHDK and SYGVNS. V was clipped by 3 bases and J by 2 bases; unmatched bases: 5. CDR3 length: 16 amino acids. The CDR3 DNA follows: TGTGCCAGCAGTGACGCCGGGACAGGAAACACCGGGGAGCTGTTTTTT. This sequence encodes CASSDAGTGNTGELFF.

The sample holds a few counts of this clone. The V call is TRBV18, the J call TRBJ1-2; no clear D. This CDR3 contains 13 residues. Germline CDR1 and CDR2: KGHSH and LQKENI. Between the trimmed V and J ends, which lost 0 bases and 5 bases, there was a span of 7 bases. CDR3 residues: CASSPPLPYGYTF. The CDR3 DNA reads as TGTGCCAGCTCACCACCCTTGCCATATGGCTACACCTTC.

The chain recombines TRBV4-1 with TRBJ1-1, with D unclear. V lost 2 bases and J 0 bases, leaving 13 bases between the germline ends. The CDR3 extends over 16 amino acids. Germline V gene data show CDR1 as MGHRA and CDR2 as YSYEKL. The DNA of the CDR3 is TGCGCCAGCAGCCAAACATTTCAGCGGGTGAACACTGAAGCTTTCTTT. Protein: CASSQTFQRVNTEAFF.

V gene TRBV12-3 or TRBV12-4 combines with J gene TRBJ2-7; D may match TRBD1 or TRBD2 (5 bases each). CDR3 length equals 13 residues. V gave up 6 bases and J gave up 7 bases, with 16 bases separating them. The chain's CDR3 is CASSWDGSGEQYF. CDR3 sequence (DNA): TGTGCCAGCAGCTGGGACGGATCGGGGGAGCAGTACTTC.

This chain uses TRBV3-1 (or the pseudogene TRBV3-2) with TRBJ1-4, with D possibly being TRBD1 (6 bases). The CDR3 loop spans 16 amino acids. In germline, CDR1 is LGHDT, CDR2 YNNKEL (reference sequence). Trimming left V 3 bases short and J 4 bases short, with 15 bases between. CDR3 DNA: TGTGCCAGCAGCCAGAGGGGGGCAGGGAATAATGAAAAACTGTTTTTT. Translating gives CASSQRGAGNNEKLFF.

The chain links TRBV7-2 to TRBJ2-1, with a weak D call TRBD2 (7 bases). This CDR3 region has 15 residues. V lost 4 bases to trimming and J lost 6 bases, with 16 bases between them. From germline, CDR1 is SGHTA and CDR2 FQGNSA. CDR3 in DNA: TGTGCCAGCAGCTGGACGGGGGGCGGATTCAATGAGCAGTTCTTC. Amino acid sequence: CASSWTGGGFNEQFF.

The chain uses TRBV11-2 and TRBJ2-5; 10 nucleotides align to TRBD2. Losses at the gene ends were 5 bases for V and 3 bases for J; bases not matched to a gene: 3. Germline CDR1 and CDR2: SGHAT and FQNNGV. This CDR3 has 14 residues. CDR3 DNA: TGTGCCAGCAGCGCCGGACTAGCGGAAGAGACCCAGTACTTC. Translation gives CASSAGLAEETQYF. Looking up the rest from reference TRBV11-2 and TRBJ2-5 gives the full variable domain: EAGVAQSPRYKIIEKRQSVAFWCNPISGHATLYWYQQILGQGPKLLIQFQNNGVVDDSQLPKDRFSAERLKGVDSTLKIQPAKLEDSAVYLCASSAGLAEETQYFGPGTRLLVL.

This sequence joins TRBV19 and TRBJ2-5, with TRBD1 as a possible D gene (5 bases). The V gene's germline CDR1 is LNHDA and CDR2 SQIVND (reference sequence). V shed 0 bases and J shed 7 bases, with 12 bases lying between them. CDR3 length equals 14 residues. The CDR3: CASSIEDTRSTQYF. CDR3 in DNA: TGTGCCAGTAGTATAGAGGACACCCGCTCGACCCAGTACTTC.

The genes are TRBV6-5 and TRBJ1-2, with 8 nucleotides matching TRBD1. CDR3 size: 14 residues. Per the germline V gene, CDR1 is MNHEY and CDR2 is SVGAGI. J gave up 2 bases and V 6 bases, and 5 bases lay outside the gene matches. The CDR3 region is CASRPRGLNYGYTF. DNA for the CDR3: TGTGCCAGCAGACCCAGGGGGCTCAACTATGGCTACACCTTC.

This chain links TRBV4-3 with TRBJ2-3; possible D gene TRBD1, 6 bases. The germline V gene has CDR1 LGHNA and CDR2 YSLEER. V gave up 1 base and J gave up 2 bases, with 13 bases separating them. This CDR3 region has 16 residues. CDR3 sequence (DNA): TGCGCCAGCAGCCAAGGGGGCAGGGGAGTCACAGATACGCAGTATTTT. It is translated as CASSQGGRGVTDTQYF.

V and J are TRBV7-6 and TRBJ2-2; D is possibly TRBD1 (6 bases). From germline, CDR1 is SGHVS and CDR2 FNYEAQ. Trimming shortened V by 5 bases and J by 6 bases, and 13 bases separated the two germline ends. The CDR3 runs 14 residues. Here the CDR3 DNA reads TGTGCCAGCAGCCCATACACAGGGTCCGGGGAGCTGTTTTTT. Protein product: CASSPYTGSGELFF.

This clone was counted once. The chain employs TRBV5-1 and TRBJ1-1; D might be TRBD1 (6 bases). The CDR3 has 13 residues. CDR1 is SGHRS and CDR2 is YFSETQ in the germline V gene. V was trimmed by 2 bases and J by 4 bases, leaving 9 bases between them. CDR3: CASSFRDTTEAFF. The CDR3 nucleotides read TGCGCCAGCAGCTTCCGGGACACCACTGAAGCTTTCTTT.

The chain's CDR3 is CASSSVLAGGPETQYF. In nucleotides, the CDR3 is TGTGCCAGCAGCTCCGTTCTAGCGGGGGGGCCAGAGACCCAGTACTTC. The genes are TRBV5-4 and TRBJ2-5; 12 bases align to TRBD2. This CDR3 is built from 16 residues. The J segment lost 4 bases and the V segment lost 3 bases, leaving 7 bases of the junction unmatched. Per the germline V gene, CDR1 is SGHNT and CDR2 is YYREEE (reference sequence).

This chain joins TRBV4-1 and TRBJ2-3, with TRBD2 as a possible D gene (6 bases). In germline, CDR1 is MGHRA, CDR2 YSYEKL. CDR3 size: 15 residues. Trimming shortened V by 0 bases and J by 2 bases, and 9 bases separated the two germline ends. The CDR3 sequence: CASSQEGTSTDTQYF. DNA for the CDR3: TGCGCCAGCAGCCAAGAGGGGACTTCCACAGATACGCAGTATTTT.

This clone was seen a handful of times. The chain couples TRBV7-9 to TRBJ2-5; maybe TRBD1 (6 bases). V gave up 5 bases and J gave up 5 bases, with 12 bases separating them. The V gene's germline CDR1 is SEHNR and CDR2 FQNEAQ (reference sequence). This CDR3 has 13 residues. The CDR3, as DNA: TGTGCCAGCAGCCCGACAGGATCGGAGACCCAGTACTTC. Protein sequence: CASSPTGSETQYF. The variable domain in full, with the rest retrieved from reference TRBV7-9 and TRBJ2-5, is DTGVSQNPRHKITKRGQNVTFRCDPISEHNRLYWYRQTLGQGPEFLTYFQNEAQLEKSRLLSDRFSAERPKGSFSTLEIQRTEQGDSAMYLCASSPTGSETQYFGPGTRLLVL.

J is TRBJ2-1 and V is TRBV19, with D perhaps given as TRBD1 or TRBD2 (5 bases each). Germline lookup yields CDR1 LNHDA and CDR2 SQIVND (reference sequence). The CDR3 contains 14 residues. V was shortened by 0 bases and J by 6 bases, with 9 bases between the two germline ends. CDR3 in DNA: TGTGCCAGTAGTATAGATCGGGGCTTCAATGAGCAGTTCTTC. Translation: CASSIDRGFNEQFF.

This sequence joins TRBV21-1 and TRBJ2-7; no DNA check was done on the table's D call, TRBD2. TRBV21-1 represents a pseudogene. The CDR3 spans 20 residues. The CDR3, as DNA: TGTGCCAGCAGCAACAGAGAGACTAGCGGGGTTTTGGGAGGACCCTACGAGCAGTACTTC. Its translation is CASSNRETSGVLGGPYEQYF.